The clone carrying this T cell receptor (beta chain) was seen repeatedly, ten times or more. Its target is unknown. These data originate in a study of CD8 T cells in ankylosing spondylitis. Library preparation for TCR beta used quantitative 5'-RACE with molecular barcodes. One entry per CDR3 protein results from TCRdb running MiXCR on the 5' RACE reads. The sample includes over 600,000 distinct CDR3 sequences, around a fifth of them seen just once. Findings of the study overall: There was reportedly significant enrichment of clones that were disease-linked in matched ankylosing spondylitis synovial fluid. Typical of ankylosing spondylitis blood, it appeared, was a TCR beta motif of 7 or 8 highly homologous variants. Disease-associated clones were CD8+ and fairly uncommon in peripheral blood.

CDR3 length: 17 amino acids. V lost 4 bases to trimming and J lost 7 bases; unmatched junction nucleotides: 15. The source is a male donor with ankylosing spondylitis. The sequencing input was blood, either unsorted or a sorted T cell fraction (not recorded which). This chain uses TRBV12-3 or TRBV12-4 with TRBJ2-2; 7 nucleotides align to TRBD2. This chain's CDR3 is CASSYQWGGSQFGELFF. CDR3 DNA sequence: TGTGCCAGCAGTTACCAGTGGGGCGGGAGTCAGTTCGGGGAGCTGTTTTTT.